This entry describes one TCR beta chain. Its antigen is unknown. The sort gate was single viable CD3+CD4+CD8-CD45RO+ cells for memory CD4+ T cells. These data originate in a study of memory CD4+ T cells and cytomegalovirus serostatus. Study background: Healthy Belgian adult donors included about nine CMV-positive and some 24 CMV-negative people.

Findings of the study overall: Repertoires predicted CMV serostatus with median bootstrapped AUC of approximately 0.95.

Generated by immunoSEQ multiplex PCR, the TCRdb table keeps only in-frame clones and is missing some. In the table there are some 80,000 clones, 80% of which are singletons. In germline, CDR1 is MDHEN, CDR2 SYDVKM. The length of the CDR3 is 12 residues. V lost 10 bases, J lost 4 bases, and 11 bases lay in between. Sequencing was done on a sample of memory CD4+ T cells from blood. The clonotype comes from an adult in good health and CMV-seronegative. This chain connects TRBV28 to TRBJ1-5, with a tentative D call TRBD1 (5 bases). The CDR3 sequence is CANARGNQPQHF. The CDR3 bases are TGTGCCAATGCCCGGGGGAATCAGCCCCAGCATTTT.